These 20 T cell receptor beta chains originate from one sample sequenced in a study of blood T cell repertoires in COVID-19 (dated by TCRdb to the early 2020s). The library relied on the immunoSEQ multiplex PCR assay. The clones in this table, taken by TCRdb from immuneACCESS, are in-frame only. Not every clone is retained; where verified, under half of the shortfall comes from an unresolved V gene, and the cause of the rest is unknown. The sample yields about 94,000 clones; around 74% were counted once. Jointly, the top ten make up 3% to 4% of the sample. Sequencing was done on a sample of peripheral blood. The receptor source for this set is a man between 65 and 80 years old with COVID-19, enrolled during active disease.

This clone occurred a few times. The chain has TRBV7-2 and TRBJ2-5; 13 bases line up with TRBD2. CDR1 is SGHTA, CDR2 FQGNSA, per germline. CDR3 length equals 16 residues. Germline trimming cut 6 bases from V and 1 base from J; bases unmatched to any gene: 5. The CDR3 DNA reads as TGTGCCAGCAGACGGGGACTAGCGGGACGCCAAGAGACCCAGTACTTC. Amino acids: CASRRGLAGRQETQYF.

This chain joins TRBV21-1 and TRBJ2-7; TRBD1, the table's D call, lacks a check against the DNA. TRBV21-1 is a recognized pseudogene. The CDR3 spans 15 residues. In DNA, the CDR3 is TGTGCCAGCAGCAAAGTCCCCCGCTACAGGGACGAGCAGTACTTC. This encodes CASSKVPRYRDEQYF.

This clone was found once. The CDR3 nucleotides are TGTGCCAGCAGCTTGGACACCTACACCGGGGAGCTGTTTTTT. Translation gives CASSLDTYTGELFF. The gene calls are TRBV5-6 and TRBJ2-2; D is unclear. The germline CDR1 and CDR2 sequences are SGHDT and YYEEEE. CDR3 length: 14 amino acids. V shed 0 bases and J shed 3 bases, with 6 bases lying between them.

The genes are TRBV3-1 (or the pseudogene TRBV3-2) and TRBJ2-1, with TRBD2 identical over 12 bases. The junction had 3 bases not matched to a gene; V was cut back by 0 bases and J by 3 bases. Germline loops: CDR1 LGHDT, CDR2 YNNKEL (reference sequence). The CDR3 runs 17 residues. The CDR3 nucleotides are TGTGCCAGCAGCCAAGATCTGACTAGCGGGGGCTACAATGAGCAGTTCTTC. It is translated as CASSQDLTSGGYNEQFF.

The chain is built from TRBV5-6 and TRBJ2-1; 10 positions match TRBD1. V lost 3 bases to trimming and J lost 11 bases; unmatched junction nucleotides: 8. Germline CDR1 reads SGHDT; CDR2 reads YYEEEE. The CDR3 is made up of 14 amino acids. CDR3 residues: CASSWGQGPNKQFF. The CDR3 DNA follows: TGTGCCAGCAGCTGGGGACAGGGGCCCAACAAGCAGTTCTTC.

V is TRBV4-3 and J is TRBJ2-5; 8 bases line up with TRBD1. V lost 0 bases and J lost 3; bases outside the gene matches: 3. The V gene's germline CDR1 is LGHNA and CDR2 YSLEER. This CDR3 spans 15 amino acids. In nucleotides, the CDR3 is TGCGCCAGCAGCCAAGATAACAGGGGGGAAGAGACCCAGTACTTC. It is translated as CASSQDNRGEETQYF.

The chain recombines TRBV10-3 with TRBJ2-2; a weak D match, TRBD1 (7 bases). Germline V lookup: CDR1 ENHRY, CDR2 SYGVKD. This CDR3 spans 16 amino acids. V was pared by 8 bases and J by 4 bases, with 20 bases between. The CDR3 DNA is TGTGCCATCTCCGACCCAGGGGGGAAGGTCACCGGGGAGCTGTTTTTT. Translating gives CAISDPGGKVTGELFF.

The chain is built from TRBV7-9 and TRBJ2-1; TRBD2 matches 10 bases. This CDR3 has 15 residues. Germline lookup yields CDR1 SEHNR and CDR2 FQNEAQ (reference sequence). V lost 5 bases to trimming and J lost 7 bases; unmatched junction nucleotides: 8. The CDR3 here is CASSAASGSENEQFF. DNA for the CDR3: TGTGCCAGCAGCGCCGCTAGCGGGAGTGAGAATGAGCAGTTCTTC.

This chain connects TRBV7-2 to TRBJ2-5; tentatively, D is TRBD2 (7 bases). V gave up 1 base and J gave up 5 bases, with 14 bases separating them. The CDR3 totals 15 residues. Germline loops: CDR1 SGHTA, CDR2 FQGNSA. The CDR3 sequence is CASSLGGGASETQYF. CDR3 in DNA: TGTGCCAGCAGCTTAGGAGGGGGGGCGAGTGAGACCCAGTACTTC.

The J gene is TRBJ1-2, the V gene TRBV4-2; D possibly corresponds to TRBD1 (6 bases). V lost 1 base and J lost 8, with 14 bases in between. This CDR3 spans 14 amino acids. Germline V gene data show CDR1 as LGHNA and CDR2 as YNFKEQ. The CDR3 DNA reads TGTGCCAGCAGCCAAGGAGACAGGTCCGGAGGCTACACCTTC. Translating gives CASSQGDRSGGYTF.

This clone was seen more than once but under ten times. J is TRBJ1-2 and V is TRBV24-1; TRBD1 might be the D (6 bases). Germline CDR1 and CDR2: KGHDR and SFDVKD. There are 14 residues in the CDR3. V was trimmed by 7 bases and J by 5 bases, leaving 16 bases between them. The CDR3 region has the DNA TGTGCCACCAGCGCAGGGGAAGCGGGGTATGGCTACACCTTC. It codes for CATSAGEAGYGYTF.

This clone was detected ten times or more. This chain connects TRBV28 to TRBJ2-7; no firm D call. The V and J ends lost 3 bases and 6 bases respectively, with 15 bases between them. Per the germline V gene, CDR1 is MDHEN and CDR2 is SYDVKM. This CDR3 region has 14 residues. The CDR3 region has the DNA TGTGCCAGCAGTTTTCCAGGAAGAGTTTTCGAGCAGTACTTC. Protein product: CASSFPGRVFEQYF.

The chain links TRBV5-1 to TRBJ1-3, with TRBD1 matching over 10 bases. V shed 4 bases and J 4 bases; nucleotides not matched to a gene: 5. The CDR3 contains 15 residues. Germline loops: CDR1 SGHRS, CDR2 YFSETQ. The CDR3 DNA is TGCGCCAGCAGCCTGGCGGGACAGGGGGGAAACACCATATATTTT. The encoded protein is CASSLAGQGGNTIYF.

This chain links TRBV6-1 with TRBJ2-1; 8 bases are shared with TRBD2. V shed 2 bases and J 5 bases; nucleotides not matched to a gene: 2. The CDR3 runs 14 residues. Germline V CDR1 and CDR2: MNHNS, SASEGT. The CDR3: CASSEKLADNEQFF. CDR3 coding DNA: TGTGCCAGCAGTGAAAAACTAGCGGACAATGAGCAGTTCTTC.

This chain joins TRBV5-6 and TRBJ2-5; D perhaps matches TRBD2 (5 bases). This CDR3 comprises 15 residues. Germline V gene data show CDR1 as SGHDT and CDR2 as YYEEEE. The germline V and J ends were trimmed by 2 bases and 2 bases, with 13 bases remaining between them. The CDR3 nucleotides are TGTGCCAGCAGCTTAACTCAACGGGGACAAGAGACCCAGTACTTC. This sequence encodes CASSLTQRGQETQYF. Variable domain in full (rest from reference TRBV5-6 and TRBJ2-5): DAGVTQSPTHLIKTRGQQVTLRCSPKSGHDTVSWYQQALGQGPQFIFQYYEEEERQRGNFPDRFSGHQFPNYSSELNVNALLLGDSALYLCASSLTQRGQETQYFGPGTRLLVL.

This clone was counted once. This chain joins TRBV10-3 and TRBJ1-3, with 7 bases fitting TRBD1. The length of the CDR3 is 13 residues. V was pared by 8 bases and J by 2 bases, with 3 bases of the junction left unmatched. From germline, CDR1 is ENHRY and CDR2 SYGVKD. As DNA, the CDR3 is TGTGCCATCTCGCAGGGGGCTGGAAACACCATATATTTT. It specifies CAISQGAGNTIYF.

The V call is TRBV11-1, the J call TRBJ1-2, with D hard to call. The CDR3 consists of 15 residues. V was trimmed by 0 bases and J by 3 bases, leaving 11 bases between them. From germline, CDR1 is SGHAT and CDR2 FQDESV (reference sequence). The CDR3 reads CASSLASQNHYGYTF. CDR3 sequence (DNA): TGTGCCAGCAGCTTAGCCAGTCAGAATCACTATGGCTACACCTTC.

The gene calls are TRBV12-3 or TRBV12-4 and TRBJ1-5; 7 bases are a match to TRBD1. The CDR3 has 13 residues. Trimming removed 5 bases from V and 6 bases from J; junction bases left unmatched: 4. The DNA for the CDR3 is TGTGCCAGCAGTCTACAGGGGCTTCAGCCCCAGCATTTT. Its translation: CASSLQGLQPQHF.

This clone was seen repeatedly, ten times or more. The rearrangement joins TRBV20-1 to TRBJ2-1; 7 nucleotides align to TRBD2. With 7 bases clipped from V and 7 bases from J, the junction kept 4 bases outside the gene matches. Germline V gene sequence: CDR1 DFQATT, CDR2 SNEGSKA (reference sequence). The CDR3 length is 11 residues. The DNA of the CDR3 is TGCAGTGGCGGGAGAATAAATGAGCAGTTCTTC. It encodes CSGGRINEQFF.

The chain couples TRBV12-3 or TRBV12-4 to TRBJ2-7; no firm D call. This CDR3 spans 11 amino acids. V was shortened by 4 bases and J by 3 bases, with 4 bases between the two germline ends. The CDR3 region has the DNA TGTGCCAGCAGTTCTTACTACGAGCAGTACTTC. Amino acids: CASSSYYEQYF.